One and the same sample provided the 31 T cell receptor beta chains below, sequenced in a study of T-cell memory formation after mild COVID-19. A single record per CDR3 protein comes from TCRdb applying MiXCR to the 5' RACE reads. The sample lists roughly 280,000 distinct CDR3 sequences; over 7% were seen once. The sample was PBMCs or a T cell subset sorted from them (not recorded which). These receptors were collected from a man aged 18 to 29 who had mild COVID-19 (a few samples of this study predate the infection). Cell type and time point are not known.

This clonotype was seen only a few times. This sequence joins TRBV24-1 and TRBJ2-3; either TRBD1 or TRBD2 may supply D (5 bases each). Germline values: CDR1 KGHDR, CDR2 SFDVKD. Between the trimmed V and J ends, which lost 7 bases and 2 bases, there was a span of 15 bases. This CDR3 comprises 15 residues. The CDR3 sequence: CATSPGAGPTDTQYF. The CDR3 nucleotides read TGTGCCACCAGCCCCGGGGCGGGTCCCACAGATACGCAGTATTTT.

This clonotype has a handful of counts. The V and J genes are TRBV27 and TRBJ2-3, with D perhaps assigned TRBD1 or TRBD2 (8 bases each). Trimming left V 6 bases short and J 9 bases short, with 25 bases between. The CDR3 sequence is 16 residues long. Germline V lookup: CDR1 MNHEY, CDR2 SMNVEV (reference sequence). The CDR3 region has the DNA TGTGCCAGCAGGGGGACAGGAGCGGGGGAGGAGGAGACGCAGTATTTT. Translated, it gives CASRGTGAGEEETQYF.

There are many counts of this clonotype. This chain links TRBV6-5 with TRBJ2-3; D tentatively fits TRBD1 or TRBD2 (5 bases each). V lost 6 bases and J 2 bases, leaving 9 bases between the germline ends. Germline V gene data show CDR1 as MNHEY and CDR2 as SVGAGI. This CDR3 has 13 residues. The CDR3 sequence is CASSRDPTDTQYF. The CDR3 DNA reads TGTGCCAGCAGCAGGGACCCCACAGATACGCAGTATTTT.

This clonotype appeared many times. The chain carries TRBV24-1 and TRBJ1-6; no definite D call. V was cut by 4 bases and J by 7 bases, with 7 bases left in between. CDR3 length: 13 residues. Germline assignment: CDR1 KGHDR and CDR2 SFDVKD. CDR3 loop: CATSEYSNSPLHF. The CDR3 DNA follows: TGTGCCACCAGTGAATACTCGAATTCACCCCTCCACTTT.

The J gene is TRBJ1-6, the V gene TRBV2; 8 nucleotides align to TRBD1. The ends lost 4 bases at V and 7 bases at J; junction bases unmatched: 6. Germline V gene data show CDR1 as SNHLY and CDR2 as FYNNEI. This CDR3 is built from 15 residues. The CDR3 DNA sequence: TGTGCCAGCAGTGTTTTCGGACAGGGAAATTCACCCCTCCACTTT. This encodes CASSVFGQGNSPLHF.

V and J are TRBV11-2 and TRBJ2-1, with TRBD2 matching over 14 bases. Looked up from germline, CDR1 is SGHAT and CDR2 is FQNNGV. The junction had 5 bases not matched to a gene; V was cut back by 10 bases and J by 6 bases. This CDR3 contains 14 residues. The CDR3 nucleotides read TGTGCCACCCAGACTAGCGGGGGGGCCAATGAGCAGTTCTTC. It yields the protein CATQTSGGANEQFF.

The CDR3 loop is CATRTGGNPYEQYV. The CDR3, as DNA: TGTGCCACCCGGACAGGGGGCAATCCCTACGAGCAGTACGTC. This chain uses TRBV6-2 or TRBV6-3 with TRBJ2-7; 11 nucleotides match TRBD1. V dropped 10 bases and J dropped 2; count of bases not matched to a gene: 7. Germline CDR1 MNHEY, CDR2 SVGEGT. The CDR3 loop spans 14 amino acids.

There are many counts of this clonotype. The V and J genes are TRBV4-3 and TRBJ1-6; weak D call: TRBD1 (5 bases). CDR3 length equals 15 residues. V lost 2 bases and J 10 bases, leaving 15 bases between the germline ends. In germline, CDR1 is LGHNA, CDR2 YSLEER. This chain's CDR3 is CASSQRDGGRSPLHF. The CDR3 region has the DNA TGCGCCAGCAGCCAAAGGGATGGGGGTCGGTCACCCCTCCACTTT.

This clonotype was detected a few times. The rearrangement uses TRBV21-1 and TRBJ2-3; TRBD1, the D gene given by the table, was not confirmed from the DNA. TRBV21-1 is assigned pseudogene status. This CDR3 region has 18 residues. CDR3 residues: CASSKSTGRRESTDTQYF. For the CDR3, the DNA is TGTGCCAGCAGCAAAAGTACAGGGCGGAGGGAAAGCACAGATACGCAGTATTTT.

This chain links TRBV18 with TRBJ1-1; weak D call: TRBD1 (5 bases). Germline V gene lookup returns CDR1 KGHSH and CDR2 LQKENI. The CDR3 sequence is 15 residues long. Trimming cost V 0 bases and J 1 base, with 9 bases left between them. In nucleotides, the CDR3 is TGTGCCAGCTCACCACCGACCAGGGCGAACACTGAAGCTTTCTTT. The encoded protein is CASSPPTRANTEAFF.

This clonotype was recorded at least ten times. The V and J genes are TRBV12-3 or TRBV12-4 and TRBJ2-1; maybe TRBD2 (5 bases). The CDR3 is 14 residues long. Between the trimmed V and J ends, which lost 5 bases and 9 bases, there was a span of 17 bases. The CDR3 nucleotides read TGTGCCAGCAGTCCCCCGCTCACTAGAGGTGAGCAGTTCTTC. Its protein product is CASSPPLTRGEQFF.

The table lists this clonotype with a few counts. DNA for the CDR3: TGTGCCAGCAGCTTTTTAGGGATACAAGATTCTAGCACAGATACGCAGTATTTT. The encoded protein is CASSFLGIQDSSTDTQYF. The chain has TRBV7-4 and TRBJ2-3; D is undetermined. This CDR3 spans 18 amino acids. Germline CDR1 reads SGHVT; CDR2 reads SQSDAQ. The ends were cut back, 3 bases at V and 0 bases at J, with 19 bases in the middle.

This chain links TRBV24-1 with TRBJ1-1, with D possibly matching TRBD1 (5 bases). Germline assignment: CDR1 KGHDR and CDR2 SFDVKD. V lost 6 bases and J lost 3, with 10 bases in between. CDR3 length: 13 amino acids. The CDR3 loop is CATSKGRDTEAFF. In DNA form, the CDR3 reads TGTGCCACCAGTAAGGGGCGCGACACTGAAGCTTTCTTT.

This clonotype was seen at least ten times. The chain employs TRBV5-1 and TRBJ2-3; D perhaps matches TRBD2 (6 bases). There are 15 residues in the CDR3. Trimming stripped 1 base from V and 1 base from J, with 10 bases between. CDR1 and CDR2 (germline): SGHRS, YFSETQ. The CDR3: CASSLSSSGTDTQYF. CDR3 coding DNA: TGCGCCAGCAGCTTGTCATCTAGCGGCACAGATACGCAGTATTTT.

This clonotype was observed a few times. The V gene is TRBV4-1, the J gene TRBJ2-2, with D perhaps matching TRBD2 (5 bases). V lost 4 bases and J 5 bases, leaving 17 bases between the germline ends. Per germline, CDR1 MGHRA and CDR2 YSYEKL. This CDR3 has 16 amino acids. The CDR3 nucleotides read TGCGCCAGCAGCCTAGAGCGGCGGGCCGGGACCGGGGAGCTGTTTTTT. Translation: CASSLERRAGTGELFF.

This clonotype turned up a few times. This chain joins TRBV20-1 and TRBJ1-6; D not resolved. The CDR3 runs 14 residues. Trimming cost V 5 bases and J 8 bases, with 16 bases left between them. CDR1 is DFQATT, CDR2 SNEGSKA, per germline (reference sequence). CDR3 coding DNA: TGCAGTGCTGGTAAACAGCTCCTCTATTCACCCCTCCACTTT. Protein product: CSAGKQLLYSPLHF.

This clonotype has only a few counts. V is TRBV7-9 and J is TRBJ1-4; no firm D call. The V end lost 4 bases, the J end lost 7 bases, and 4 bases lay between the germline ends. CDR1 is SEHNR and CDR2 is FQNEAQ in the germline V gene (reference sequence). This CDR3 has 11 amino acids. The CDR3 region has the DNA TGTGCCAGCAGCTCTGCTGAAAAACTGTTTTTT. Its protein is CASSSAEKLFF. Combining the CDR3 with reference TRBV7-9 and TRBJ1-4 gives the whole variable domain DTGVSQNPRHKITKRGQNVTFRCDPISEHNRLYWYRQTLGQGPEFLTYFQNEAQLEKSRLLSDRFSAERPKGSFSTLEIQRTEQGDSAMYLCASSSAEKLFFGSGTQLSVL.

The CDR3 nucleotides read TGCGCCAGCAGCCAAGATGTTCAGGGGGCACGGGAGACCCAGTACTTC. Its protein is CASSQDVQGARETQYF. The chain links TRBV4-3 to TRBJ2-5, with 8 bases fitting TRBD1. Losses at the gene ends were 0 bases for V and 5 bases for J; bases not matched to a gene: 8. This CDR3 is 16 amino acids long. Germline CDR1 reads LGHNA; CDR2 reads YSLEER.

This clonotype was recorded a few times. This chain links TRBV24-1 with TRBJ2-2, with D tentatively TRBD1 (5 bases). V shed 3 bases and J shed 6 bases, with 7 bases lying between them. Germline CDR1 reads KGHDR; CDR2 reads SFDVKD. The CDR3 is made up of 13 amino acids. CDR3: CATSDLTAGELFF. The CDR3 DNA reads TGTGCCACCAGTGATCTGACAGCCGGGGAGCTGTTTTTT.

This rearrangement joins TRBV5-1 to TRBJ1-4; 8 nucleotides match TRBD1. The CDR3 consists of 17 residues. J lost 4 bases, V lost 4 bases, and 12 bases had no gene match. Germline V gene sequence: CDR1 SGHRS, CDR2 YFSETQ. Here the CDR3 DNA reads TGCGCCAGCAGCAAAGAAGCCGGGACAGGCGATAATGAAAAACTGTTTTTT. This codes for CASSKEAGTGDNEKLFF.

In DNA form, the CDR3 reads TGTGCCAGCAGCCAAGGTAGTGTGGACCAGCCCCAGCATTTT. Translated: CASSQGSVDQPQHF. The gene calls are TRBV3-1 and TRBJ1-5; the D is unclear. Germline CDR1 and CDR2: LGHDT and YNNKEL (reference sequence). Trimming pared 1 base from V and 7 bases from J, leaving 11 bases between. The CDR3 contains 14 residues.

This rearrangement joins TRBV7-9 to TRBJ1-1, with D perhaps TRBD1 (6 bases). Germline V gene lookup returns CDR1 SEHNR and CDR2 FQNEAQ (reference sequence). This CDR3 has 15 residues. V lost 6 bases to trimming and J lost 1 base, with 15 bases between them. The DNA for the CDR3 is TGTGCCAGCAGGTGGGAGGCAGGGGAGAACACTGAAGCTTTCTTT. Amino acid sequence: CASRWEAGENTEAFF.

This chain connects TRBV18 to TRBJ1-1; maybe TRBD1 (5 bases). Trimming shortened V by 0 bases and J by 1 base, and 6 bases separated the two germline ends. The CDR3 sequence is 14 residues long. CDR1 is KGHSH and CDR2 is LQKENI in the germline V gene. CDR3 sequence: CASSPPQGNTEAFF. DNA for the CDR3: TGTGCCAGCTCACCACCCCAGGGGAACACTGAAGCTTTCTTT.

This clonotype occurred many times. The chain couples TRBV4-3 to TRBJ2-1; 7 nucleotides match TRBD2. This CDR3 comprises 17 residues. Germline V gene lookup returns CDR1 LGHNA and CDR2 YSLEER. V trimming: 0 bases; J trimming: 4 bases; junction bases outside the gene matches: 9. The CDR3 protein is CASSQDLGGSGYNEQFF. In DNA, the CDR3 is TGCGCCAGCAGCCAAGATTTGGGGGGGTCGGGGTACAATGAGCAGTTCTTC.

V is TRBV7-3 and J is TRBJ2-3; TRBD1 matches 7 bases. Germline V CDR1 and CDR2: SGHTA, FQGTGA. J lost 1 base, V lost 5 bases, and 9 bases had no gene match. This CDR3 has 16 residues. The CDR3 nucleotides read TGTGCCAGCAGCCCCCTGGACAGGTCCGGCACAGATACGCAGTATTTT. It encodes CASSPLDRSGTDTQYF.

V usage is TRBV5-1 and J usage is TRBJ1-1; D might be TRBD1 (6 bases). This CDR3 region has 14 residues. Per the germline V gene, CDR1 is SGHRS and CDR2 is YFSETQ. Trimming stripped 4 bases from V and 6 bases from J, with 16 bases between. In DNA form, the CDR3 reads TGCGCCAGCAGCCTTATTACAGGGTATTCTGAAGCTTTCTTT. This gives the protein CASSLITGYSEAFF.

In its sample, this clonotype was seen a few times. CDR3 region: CASSPAGQVRETQYF. In DNA, the CDR3 is TGCGCCAGCAGCCCGGCGGGACAGGTTCGAGAGACCCAGTACTTC. This sequence joins TRBV5-1 and TRBJ2-5; TRBD1 aligns across 8 bases. Germline loops: CDR1 SGHRS, CDR2 YFSETQ. This CDR3 region has 15 residues. V was pared by 4 bases and J by 4 bases, with 9 bases of the junction left unmatched.

In its sample, this clonotype was seen a few times. V usage is TRBV7-2 and J usage is TRBJ2-3, with 8 bases that match TRBD2. Germline trimming cut 5 bases from V and 7 bases from J; bases unmatched to any gene: 20. The CDR3 is made up of 18 amino acids. CDR1 and CDR2 (germline): SGHTA, FQGNSA. This CDR3 reads CASSIWGVGTSVSHTQYF. The CDR3 DNA follows: TGTGCCAGCAGCATATGGGGCGTGGGGACTAGTGTGTCGCATACGCAGTATTTT. Together with reference TRBV7-2 and TRBJ2-3, the CDR3 gives the full variable domain: GAGVSQSPSNKVTEKGKDVELRCDPISGHTALYWYRQSLGQGLEFLIYFQGNSAPDKSGLPSDRFSAERTGGSVSTLTIQRTQQEDSAVYLCASSIWGVGTSVSHTQYFGPGTRLTVL.

The chain carries TRBV10-3 and TRBJ2-1, with 8 nucleotides matching TRBD1. The V segment lost 4 bases and the J segment 0 bases; nucleotides outside the gene matches: 8. CDR3 length equals 17 residues. Germline V gene lookup returns CDR1 ENHRY and CDR2 SYGVKD. Here the CDR3 reads CAISGTGLVSSYNEQFF. In DNA form, the CDR3 reads TGTGCCATCAGTGGGACAGGGTTAGTGAGCTCCTACAATGAGCAGTTCTTC.

This clonotype turned up a few times. This rearrangement joins TRBV6-5 to TRBJ1-1, with D possibly matching TRBD1 (6 bases). This CDR3 is 13 amino acids long. Germline lookup yields CDR1 MNHEY and CDR2 SVGAGI. The germline V and J ends were trimmed by 6 bases and 5 bases, with 13 bases remaining between them. Here the CDR3 reads CASSNRARTEAFF. CDR3 nucleotide sequence: TGTGCCAGCAGCAACAGGGCGAGGACTGAAGCTTTCTTT.

This clonotype was found a few times. The rearrangement joins TRBV6-1 to TRBJ2-7, with D unclear. The CDR3 spans 13 residues. CDR1 and CDR2 from the germline V gene are MNHNS and SASEGT. V was shortened by 9 bases and J by 0 bases, with 12 bases between the two germline ends. CDR3 protein: CASLTLGSYEQYF. In DNA, the CDR3 is TGTGCCAGTCTCACACTGGGCTCCTACGAGCAGTACTTC.